The following is a T cell receptor (beta chain) sequence with its context. Which antigen it targets is not known. Base quality data are lacking; no much larger clone is found one base away. The data originate from a study of cytomegalovirus exposure and HLA in healthy donors (dated by TCRdb to the late 2010s). For context, the study as a whole: An earlier analysis of several hundred of the donors reported 250 to 350 Gb of sequence data and 100 million to 120 million unique TCR beta sequences obtained from around 190 million T cells. Alongside the repertoire data, information on donor age, sex, ethnicity and CMV serostatus was compiled. HLA typing included class I and class II loci at four-digit resolution. A later analysis re-analyzed previously published TCR beta repertoires from 650 to 800 donors and added high-resolution HLA genotyping to study TCR occurrence patterns. In a later genetic analysis, genome-wide SNP genotypes for about 65% of the roughly 700 donors were used, and that subset was treated as a discovery cohort. All discovery cohort repertoires had been generated on a single sequencing platform. An earlier analysis of 587 of the donors used high-throughput TCR beta sequencing to judge whether each TCR beta V gene segment behaved as functional or pseudogenic. An early release that covered about 640 HLA-typed donors contained about 300 gigabases of sequencing data and around 85 million unique TCR sequences. The study combined high-throughput TCR immunosequencing, statistical association of individual TCRs with disease status, and machine learning to predict cytomegalovirus infection status. The study was designed to test whether signatures of past pathogen exposure could be identified by cataloging public T cell receptors. Using immunosequencing, the study profiled T cell repertoires from 500 to 800 subjects and related those repertoires to cytomegalovirus serostatus. On average, over 200,000 unique TCR beta nucleotide sequences were sequenced per donor among some 420 genotyped donors of the cohort, with around 19% of those sequences being non-productive. The number of donors typed differed by locus, with about 629-630 for A, B, C, DRB1 and DQB1, 522 for DQA1, 600 to 610 for DPA1, and some 440 for DPB1. Of the roughly 430 genotyped donors, roughly 80% fell in the genetic ancestry cluster associated with self-reported Caucasian donors. The later analysis used no new phenotypic data to find candidate immune exposures, relying instead on TCR beta sequences and their occurrence across donors. Along with the 666-subject first cohort, a separate validation cohort of some 130 different subjects was used. Because of strong linkage in the cohort, roughly five DR-DQ haplotypes were treated as single units for association and clustering.

In total, 500 to 700 healthy bone marrow donors made up the cohort. All cohort members were sampled while nominally healthy, although unrecorded immune exposures were likely present. The donor was CMV seropositive and belonged to the group of about 290 seropositive cohort members. A peripheral blood sample was collected from each donor, and TCR beta sequencing was performed on peripheral blood mononuclear cells. Genomic DNA extraction from the blood cell samples was performed with the Qiagen DNeasy Blood Extraction Kit. The CDR1 and CDR2 encoded by the germline V gene (reference sequence) are GTSNPN and SVGIG. V is trimmed back by 8 bases and J by 0 bases, and the junction contains 6 bases that no gene match accounts for. The CDR3 goes from the cysteine to the phenylalanine over 13 residues. Only the CDR3 region is kept as DNA, spanning 39 bases read in frame from base 1. Study-wide findings and limitations: A group of highly shared sequence variants was considered likely to be a technical artifact of the sequencing pipeline. Because some donors lacked HLA typing at each locus, the association tests relied only on the typed subset. A later analysis found that TCR association rates varied across HLA loci, with DRB1 alleles showing the most associated TCRs and HLA-C alleles the fewest. While some public TCRs were present in many individuals, most TCR sequences turned up only very rarely across donors. In a later genetic analysis, fewer N-insertions in productive TCRs were reported among donors in an Asian-associated ancestry cluster than the roughly 670-donor mean. A later analysis reported that several top co-occurrence clusters appeared linked to parvovirus B19, influenza, CMV and Epstein-Barr virus. Correlated functional status among segregating V segments might reflect linkage disequilibrium, but an unknown experimental factor could not be ruled out. Roughly uniform sequencing depth across donors was assumed in presence/absence analyses, although this assumption may not hold. When HLA alleles, especially DR and DQ, strongly co-occurred, attributing TCR associations to individual alleles was difficult. Most CMV-associated TCR beta chains appeared to be HLA-restricted in a later analysis, and the HLA associations seemed to be driven largely by CMV exposure. A further reported finding was that TCR beta sequences accurately predicted the HLA-A and HLA-B alleles for most subjects in the first cohort. In this cohort, only TCR beta chains were sequenced, and detectable features were limited by the absence of alpha or paired-chain data. Some IMGT-functional V segments, including TRBV6-2 and TRBV6-3, could not be distinguished by the 87-base-pair reads and were therefore excluded. Cytomegalovirus status was reported to be diagnosed by the classifier with high specificity and sensitivity in both the original and validation cohorts. In vitro tests confirmed that three of the cytomegalovirus-associated TCR beta chains recognize cytomegalovirus antigens. An earlier analysis of around 500 of the donors showed that most TCR beta V segments appeared in productive rearrangements either about 90% or about 30% of the time, which broadly matched IMGT annotations. The study gave a list of about 170 TCR beta chains associated with cytomegalovirus. It was suggested by the authors that the approach could potentially be generalized to other disease states and immunological phenotypes. A later analysis found that HLA-associated TCR beta chains were more clonally expanded and had lower generation probabilities than equally common non-associated chains. A later analysis associated roughly 17,000 TCR beta sequences with specific HLA alleles at a false discovery rate of 0.05. A later genetic analysis associated a missense DCLRE1C variant with V-gene and J-gene trimming of TCR beta chains, and an independent cohort replicated the association. The only immune exposure information available for the cohort was CMV serostatus. Because counts were too low, roughly 18 rarely observed V segments, including chromosome 9 orphons, were left out of the earlier analysis of about 500 of the donors.

The library came from the immunoSEQ multiplex PCR assay. The multiplex PCR relied on a mix of 60 forward primers for TCR Vbeta segments and 13 reverse primers for TCR Jbeta segments. Amplification of the CDR3 region of rearranged TCR beta genes was performed with a multiplex PCR assay on genomic DNA. On the Illumina HiSeq System, the amplified TCR beta libraries were sequenced as 87-base-pair reads. The paper's data handling went like this. A later analysis counted approximately 74 million unique TCR beta chains across the 500 to 850 repertoires, and about 10 million of these chains were shared by at least two donors. Raw reads were error-corrected and collapsed into unique sequences by a nearest-neighbor algorithm in which closely related sequences were merged to remove PCR and sequencing errors. Alignment of CDR3 sequences to IMGT reference sequences was used to assign V, D and J gene segments. For a sequence to be retained, a match of at least six nucleotides was required to both a V gene segment and a J gene segment. Rearrangements were called productive when the CDR3 lacked stop codons and stayed in frame with V and J; all others were non-productive. Following IMGT convention, CDR3 was defined as the stretch from the second conserved V-encoded cysteine to the conserved J-encoded phenylalanine. In an earlier analysis of around 600 of the donors, sequences lacking an unambiguous match to a single V gene segment were excluded. An earlier analysis of around 600 of the donors classified V segments as functional when productive rearrangements were above 56.7% and as segregating when the standard deviation between donors was above 5%. A statistical classification framework was developed to diagnose cytomegalovirus status using the catalog of TCR beta chain sequences. In a later analysis, TCR nucleotide sequences were compared against IMGT/GENE-DB human TR gene sequences so that V and J genes could be assigned. Using the TCRdist pipeline, a later analysis assigned CDR3 sequences along with most-parsimonious VDJ recombination scenarios. A later analysis defined each TCR beta chain by its CDR3 amino acid sequence plus V-gene family, and excluded reads lacking a unique V-gene family. To address suspected cross-contamination and a sequencing artifact, a later analysis removed roughly 580 highly shared, low-generation-probability nucleotide sequences. A later analysis calculated a clonal expansion index for each public chain from normalized within-repertoire ranks of inferred template counts. In a later analysis, generation probabilities were computed using a VDJ recombination model fitted to out-of-frame rearrangements, and the results were checked against IGoR. In a later analysis, hypergeometric tests were used to score TCR-TCR, TCR-HLA and TCR-CMV co-occurrence, with a repertoire-size bias correction applied to TCR pairs. In a later analysis, false discovery rates were estimated by permuting HLA or CMV assignments 20 times. A later analysis grouped co-occurring TCRs with DBSCAN, adding TCRdist sequence similarity when clustering within HLA-allele-positive subsets. Repertoires with fewer than 30,000 or more than 120,000 public chains were left out of co-occurrence clustering, as were five repertoires with anomalous nucleotide sharing. The clones in this table, taken by TCRdb from immuneACCESS, are in-frame only. Not every clone is retained; where verified, under half of the shortfall comes from an unresolved V gene, and the cause of the rest is unknown. V and J calls plus clone size are reproduced from that table; the DNA served to infer D and trimming. This sample comprises 70,000 to 95,000 clones, around 75% of them detected only once. The leading ten clones occupy under 15% of the sample.

The V and J segments used are TRBV30 and TRBJ1-1; 7 bases in the junction line up with TRBD1. This TCR derives from a woman aged 40 to 50 in good health and CMV-seropositive. The specimen was PBMCs. The CDR3 reads CALRQGLNTEAFF. The bases read TGTGCCCTTCGACAGGGATTGAACACTGAAGCTTTCTTT.